Listed here are 30 T cell receptor beta chains from one sample, sequenced in a study of shared clonotypes between healthy human individuals. The naive CD8 subset, CD45RO-negative cells positively selected for CCR7, excluded terminally differentiated effector memory CD45RA+ cells. Clones were sequenced by immunoSEQ multiplex PCR, and TCRdb holds only the in-frame ones, with some missing. The sample yields under 1 million clones, over 90% seen once. The sample taken for sequencing was naive CD8+ T cells sorted from blood. These receptors were obtained from a man in his thirties or forties in good health.

The gene calls are TRBV15 and TRBJ2-5, with D perhaps TRBD2 (5 bases). Trimming stripped 5 bases from V and 0 bases from J, with 10 bases between. This CDR3 contains 14 residues. The germline V gene has CDR1 LNHNV and CDR2 YYDKDF (reference sequence). The CDR3: CATSGPADQETQYF. CDR3 nucleotides: TGTGCCACCAGCGGACCAGCGGACCAAGAGACCCAGTACTTC.

The chain recombines TRBV11-2 with TRBJ2-5; 8 nucleotides agree with TRBD1. The V and J ends lost 5 bases and 5 bases, in that order; junction bases with no gene match: 13. The CDR3 loop spans 16 amino acids. Germline V gene lookup returns CDR1 SGHAT and CDR2 FQNNGV. CDR3 bases: TGTGCCAGCAGCGCAGAGTTACAGGGGGTGTCTGAGACCCAGTACTTC. Amino acid sequence: CASSAELQGVSETQYF. The variable domain in full, with the rest retrieved from reference TRBV11-2 and TRBJ2-5, is EAGVAQSPRYKIIEKRQSVAFWCNPISGHATLYWYQQILGQGPKLLIQFQNNGVVDDSQLPKDRFSAERLKGVDSTLKIQPAKLEDSAVYLCASSAELQGVSETQYFGPGTRLLVL.

The V gene is TRBV7-9, the J gene TRBJ2-5; D is unclear. Germline V gene data show CDR1 as SEHNR and CDR2 as FQNEAQ (reference sequence). This CDR3 region has 13 residues. The CDR3 region has the DNA TGTGCTTCCCGTGGAAAGCCACGGGAGACCCAGTACTTC. This codes for CASRGKPRETQYF.

This sequence joins TRBV20-1 and TRBJ2-7; possible D gene TRBD2, 5 bases. Trimming left V 3 bases short and J 6 bases short, with 9 bases between. Germline V gene sequence: CDR1 DFQATT, CDR2 SNEGSKA (reference sequence). There are 11 residues in the CDR3. The CDR3 DNA sequence: TGCAGTGCTAGCGTGGAGGCCGAGCAGTACTTC. This encodes CSASVEAEQYF.

This clone was observed a single time. The V call is TRBV7-6, the J call TRBJ2-2, with TRBD2 identical over 9 bases. Germline loops: CDR1 SGHVS, CDR2 FNYEAQ. V gave up 4 bases and J gave up 4 bases; unmatched junction bases: 4. This CDR3 has 15 amino acids. The CDR3 DNA sequence: TGTGCCAGCAGCTCGAGCGGGGGGCCCACCGGGGAGCTGTTTTTT. Amino acid sequence: CASSSSGGPTGELFF.

V gene TRBV4-1 combines with J gene TRBJ2-7; D is ambiguous. The germline V gene encodes CDR1 MGHRA and CDR2 YSYEKL. The CDR3 contains 13 residues. The V end lost 1 base, the J end lost 3 bases, and 7 bases lay between the germline ends. This chain's CDR3 is CASSQGDLYEQYF. CDR3 bases: TGCGCCAGCAGCCAAGGAGACCTCTACGAGCAGTACTTC.

The V and J genes are TRBV27 and TRBJ2-5; D may be TRBD1 (6 bases). Germline V lookup: CDR1 MNHEY, CDR2 SMNVEV (reference sequence). V dropped 4 bases and J dropped 8 bases, with 8 bases sitting between them. This CDR3 spans 11 amino acids. Here the CDR3 DNA reads TGTGCCAGCAGTTCAGGGGTCACCCAGTACTTC. Protein sequence: CASSSGVTQYF.

The CDR3 sequence: CASSQDRTGSGNQPQHF. The CDR3 bases are TGTGCCAGCAGCCAAGACCGGACAGGGAGCGGCAATCAGCCCCAGCATTTT. The chain is built from TRBV4-2 and TRBJ1-5, with 8 bases identical to TRBD1. The length of the CDR3 is 17 residues. Germline V CDR1 and CDR2: LGHNA, YNFKEQ. V lost 0 bases to trimming and J lost 2 bases; unmatched junction nucleotides: 6.

V gene TRBV5-8 combines with J gene TRBJ2-1, with D perhaps TRBD2 (7 bases). The germline gives CDR1 SGHTS, CDR2 YDEGEE. The length of the CDR3 is 14 residues. V lost 4 bases and J lost 7, with 15 bases in between. CDR3 nucleotides: TGTGCCAGCAGCAATGATGGGGGGGCTAATGAGCAGTTCTTC. It specifies CASSNDGGANEQFF.

The chain uses TRBV7-6 and TRBJ2-2; possibly TRBD2 for D (5 bases). From germline, CDR1 is SGHVS and CDR2 FNYEAQ. This CDR3 is 19 amino acids long. V was cut by 5 bases and J by 0 bases, with 22 bases left in between. CDR3 loop: CASSRIAELVTANTGELFF. CDR3 coding DNA: TGTGCCAGCAGCCGTATAGCCGAACTAGTCACCGCGAACACCGGGGAGCTGTTTTTT.

The CDR3 region is CASSLVSSGNNEQFF. In nucleotides, the CDR3 is TGTGCCAGCAGCTTAGTATCCAGCGGGAACAATGAGCAGTTCTTC. This rearrangement joins TRBV7-2 to TRBJ2-1; TRBD2 agrees at 7 bases. J was trimmed by 5 bases and V by 1 base; bases with no gene match: 5. Germline CDR1 SGHTA, CDR2 FQGNSA. The CDR3 is made up of 15 amino acids. Using reference TRBV7-2 and TRBJ2-1 for the parts outside the CDR3, the full variable domain is GAGVSQSPSNKVTEKGKDVELRCDPISGHTALYWYRQSLGQGLEFLIYFQGNSAPDKSGLPSDRFSAERTGGSVSTLTIQRTQQEDSAVYLCASSLVSSGNNEQFFGPGTRLTVL.

This sequence joins TRBV28 and TRBJ2-2; 13 nucleotides align to TRBD2. This CDR3 region has 17 residues. V shed 3 bases and J 7 bases; nucleotides not matched to a gene: 8. Germline V gene sequence: CDR1 MDHEN, CDR2 SYDVKM. The CDR3 sequence is CASSFSTSGRVVGELFF. The CDR3 DNA reads as TGTGCCAGCAGTTTTTCAACTAGCGGGAGGGTGGTCGGGGAGCTGTTTTTT.

The rearrangement links TRBV9 to TRBJ2-1, with D possibly being TRBD2 (6 bases). Per germline, CDR1 SGDLS and CDR2 YYNGEE. Trimming shortened V by 0 bases and J by 5 bases, and 12 bases separated the two germline ends. This CDR3 region has 15 residues. As DNA, the CDR3 is TGTGCCAGCAGCGTAGGGGCGGGGCTTCACAATGAGCAGTTCTTC. This sequence encodes CASSVGAGLHNEQFF.

This clone occurred a few times. The chain is built from TRBV5-5 and TRBJ2-2; TRBD2 matches at 7 bases. Germline CDR1 reads SGHKS; CDR2 reads YYEKEE (reference sequence). CDR3 size: 14 residues. The V gene end was trimmed by 4 bases and the J gene end by 5 bases; junction bases not matched to a gene: 5. The CDR3 region has the DNA TGTGCCAGCAGCCCCAGCGGGATGACCGGGGAGCTGTTTTTT. Protein: CASSPSGMTGELFF.

This rearrangement joins TRBV5-6 to TRBJ1-1; no definite D call. Germline V gene data show CDR1 as SGHDT and CDR2 as YYEEEE. This CDR3 spans 13 amino acids. The V end was cut by 4 bases, the J end by 12 bases, with 19 bases between. The CDR3 loop reads CASSPGSLPDSFF. For the CDR3, the DNA is TGTGCCAGCAGCCCGGGTAGCCTCCCAGATTCTTTCTTT.

The chain joins TRBV7-9 to TRBJ1-1; no clear D gene. CDR1 and CDR2 from the germline V gene are SEHNR and FQNEAQ (reference sequence). CDR3 size: 14 residues. V shed 2 bases and J shed 1 base, with 8 bases lying between them. The CDR3 DNA sequence: TGTGCCAGCAGCTTATCCGGGAGGAACACTGAAGCTTTCTTT. This encodes CASSLSGRNTEAFF.

This chain joins TRBV9 and TRBJ2-1, with 8 bases that match TRBD2. The germline CDR1 and CDR2 sequences are SGDLS and YYNGEE. There are 14 residues in the CDR3. V was pared by 4 bases and J by 6 bases, with 6 bases of the junction left unmatched. The CDR3 spells CASSPEGLGNEQFF. CDR3 bases: TGTGCCAGCAGCCCGGAGGGACTAGGCAATGAGCAGTTCTTC.

The gene calls are TRBV29-1 and TRBJ2-7; D possibly uses TRBD1 or TRBD2 (5 bases each). Germline-derived CDR1 and CDR2 are SQVTM and ANQGSEA. CDR3 length: 14 residues. V was shortened by 1 base and J by 5 bases, with 15 bases between the two germline ends. The CDR3 DNA is TGCAGCGTTGAAGGAGTCGGGGCCGGGCACGAGCAGTACTTC. It yields the protein CSVEGVGAGHEQYF.

This chain links TRBV29-1 with TRBJ2-1; TRBD1 aligns across 9 bases. V shed 6 bases and J 0 bases; nucleotides not matched to a gene: 9. Per the germline V gene, CDR1 is SQVTM and CDR2 is ANQGSEA. The length of the CDR3 is 16 residues. Written as DNA, the CDR3 is TGCAGCGTGGCCTCAGGGACAGGGATCTCCTACAATGAGCAGTTCTTC. Encoded protein: CSVASGTGISYNEQFF.

The chain has TRBV9 and TRBJ2-2, with TRBD2 identical over 13 bases. The CDR3 sequence is 17 residues long. The germline gives CDR1 SGDLS, CDR2 YYNGEE. V shed 4 bases, J shed 4 bases, and the junction held 7 bases outside the gene matches. This chain's CDR3 is CASSPRTSGSRTGELFF. The CDR3 region has the DNA TGTGCCAGCAGCCCGCGGACTAGCGGGAGTCGCACCGGGGAGCTGTTTTTT.

This clone came up once. This chain uses TRBV28 with TRBJ1-5, with 8 positions matching TRBD1. J was trimmed by 6 bases and V by 5 bases; bases with no gene match: 6. The CDR3 length is 14 residues. CDR1 and CDR2 from the germline V gene are MDHEN and SYDVKM. DNA of the CDR3: TGTGCCAGCAGTGCAGGGGGCGAAGTTCAGCCCCAGCATTTT. The encoded protein is CASSAGGEVQPQHF.

This clone was seen a single time. The chain employs TRBV6-6 and TRBJ2-7, with a possible D match to TRBD2 (5 bases). Germline lookup yields CDR1 MNHNY and CDR2 SVGAGI (reference sequence). The CDR3 contains 13 residues. Trimming took off 8 bases at V and 5 bases at J, with 16 bases between the two ends. The CDR3 is CASRLFSGHEQYF. CDR3 DNA sequence: TGTGCCAGCCGACTCTTCAGCGGTCACGAGCAGTACTTC.

V gene TRBV5-5 combines with J gene TRBJ2-1; D call uncertain. This CDR3 has 11 residues. Germline assignment: CDR1 SGHKS and CDR2 YYEKEE (reference sequence). The V and J ends lost 2 bases and 15 bases respectively, with 12 bases between them. DNA of the CDR3: TGTGCCAGCAGCTTAAGGACGGATGCGTTCTTC. As protein: CASSLRTDAFF.

This clone was picked up one time. This chain links TRBV18 with TRBJ2-3; D is perhaps TRBD2 (6 bases). Germline V lookup: CDR1 KGHSH, CDR2 LQKENI. The CDR3 runs to 16 residues. V dropped 6 bases and J dropped 2 bases, with 18 bases sitting between them. CDR3 nucleotide sequence: TGTGCCAGCTCTACGGACGGAGGGTACCCCACAGATACGCAGTATTTT. Protein: CASSTDGGYPTDTQYF.

The V call is TRBV5-8, the J call TRBJ1-1, with D hard to call. Trimming took 0 bases from V and 0 from J, leaving 12 bases between them. CDR1 is SGHTS, CDR2 YDEGEE, per germline. This CDR3 spans 16 amino acids. CDR3 sequence: CASSLELGLVNTEAFF. As DNA, the CDR3 is TGTGCCAGCAGCTTGGAGCTGGGATTGGTGAACACTGAAGCTTTCTTT.

The chain uses TRBV9 and TRBJ2-3, with a tentative D call TRBD1 (6 bases). The V and J ends lost 3 bases and 1 base respectively, with 15 bases between them. Germline assignment: CDR1 SGDLS and CDR2 YYNGEE. The CDR3 extends over 16 amino acids. CDR3 residues: CASSGPGQHRTDTQYF. In DNA form, the CDR3 reads TGTGCCAGCAGCGGTCCGGGACAACACCGCACAGATACGCAGTATTTT. Together with reference TRBV9 and TRBJ2-3, the CDR3 gives the full variable domain: DSGVTQTPKHLITATGQRVTLRCSPRSGDLSVYWYQQSLDQGLQFLIQYYNGEERAKGNILERFSAQQFPDLHSELNLSSLELGDSALYFCASSGPGQHRTDTQYFGPGTRLTVL.

This clone is a singleton in its sample. This rearrangement joins TRBV6-1 to TRBJ2-1, with D uncertain. Looked up from germline, CDR1 is MNHNS and CDR2 is SASEGT. Trimming shortened V by 5 bases and J by 3 bases, and 8 bases separated the two germline ends. The CDR3 runs 13 residues. In DNA, the CDR3 is TGTGCCAGCAGTCCTGAGAGCTACAATGAGCAGTTCTTC. The encoded protein is CASSPESYNEQFF.

The chain has TRBV12-5 and TRBJ2-2, with D unresolved. The CDR3 has 18 residues. Trimming pared 3 bases from V and 3 bases from J, leaving 20 bases between. In germline, CDR1 is LGHNT, CDR2 FRNRAP. CDR3 bases: TGTGCTAGTGGTTTTGATAAAGACCTAACGAAACACACCGGGGAGCTGTTTTTT. Amino acid sequence: CASGFDKDLTKHTGELFF. The full variable domain, in which reference TRBV12-5 and TRBJ2-2 provide the parts outside the CDR3, is DARVTQTPRHKVTEMGQEVTMRCQPILGHNTVFWYRQTMMQGLELLAYFRNRAPLDDSGMPKDRFSAEMPDATLATLKIQPSEPRDSAVYFCASGFDKDLTKHTGELFFGEGSRLTVL.

The rearrangement uses TRBV18 and TRBJ1-3, with a possible D match to TRBD1 (5 bases). Germline V gives CDR1 KGHSH, CDR2 LQKENI. CDR3 length: 15 amino acids. V lost 6 bases and J lost 4, with 16 bases in between. The CDR3, as DNA: TGTGCCAGCTCGACCCCGGGGACTGAAGGAAACACCATATATTTT. Its translation is CASSTPGTEGNTIYF.

The chain couples TRBV27 to TRBJ2-7, with 8 bases lining up with TRBD1. The V and J ends lost 7 bases and 5 bases, in that order; junction bases with no gene match: 7. CDR1 MNHEY and CDR2 SMNVEV come from the germline V gene (reference sequence). The CDR3 has 13 amino acids. CDR3 in amino acids: CASIRTGSHEQYF. DNA for the CDR3: TGTGCCAGCATCAGGACAGGGTCCCACGAGCAGTACTTC.